Shown below are 15 T cell receptor beta chains from a single sample sequenced in a study of patients and donors after allogeneic stem cell transplantation. Each CDR3 protein is one row after TCRdb ran MiXCR on the RT-PCR reads. This sample yields 920,000 or so distinct CDR3 sequences, of which over 15% are seen a single time; roughly 6% belongs to the top ten. The sample taken for sequencing was blood, either unsorted or a sorted T cell fraction (not recorded which). These receptors originate from a human donor who was either an allogeneic HSCT recipient or a stem cell or donor lymphocyte infusion donor (not recorded which). It is not recorded whose cells these are; they may come from a transplant donor.

This clonotype has more than one count but fewer than ten. The chain joins TRBV7-9 to TRBJ1-1, with a weak D call TRBD1 (5 bases). Germline V CDR1 and CDR2: SEHNR, FQNEAQ (reference sequence). V was clipped by 4 bases and J by 6 bases, with 9 bases between them. The CDR3 runs to 12 residues. CDR3 amino acids: CASSSPGAEAFF. Here the CDR3 DNA reads TGTGCCAGCAGCTCCCCGGGGGCTGAAGCTTTCTTT.

V usage is TRBV6-5 and J usage is TRBJ2-7; 8 nucleotides match TRBD2. There are 18 residues in the CDR3. Trimming at V came to 0 bases and at J to 5 bases, leaving 15 bases not matched to a gene. The germline V gene has CDR1 MNHEY and CDR2 SVGAGI. CDR3 protein: CASSYSSRTGTRFDEQYF. The DNA for the CDR3 is TGTGCCAGCAGTTACTCTTCGCGCACCGGGACTAGGTTTGACGAGCAGTACTTC.

This clonotype showed up just a few times. The chain combines TRBV6-5 with TRBJ2-1; 9 nucleotides match TRBD2. V shed 2 bases and J 5 bases; nucleotides not matched to a gene: 10. CDR1 is MNHEY and CDR2 is SVGAGI in the germline V gene. The CDR3 loop spans 17 amino acids. The CDR3 here is CASSYQSAGGLNNEQFF. The CDR3 DNA reads TGTGCCAGCAGTTACCAATCGGCGGGGGGGTTGAACAATGAGCAGTTCTTC.

This clonotype was seen a handful of times. CDR3 bases: TGTGCCAGCACCCCTCGGGGAGGCTACCCCTCTGGGGCCAACGTCCTGACTTTC. Translation: CASTPRGGYPSGANVLTF. This chain connects TRBV7-6 to TRBJ2-6, with a tentative D call TRBD2 (6 bases). CDR1 is SGHVS, CDR2 FNYEAQ, per germline. V lost 7 bases and J lost 0, with 19 bases in between. The CDR3 runs to 18 residues.

The chain joins TRBV7-3 to TRBJ2-7; D is undetermined. Per the germline V gene, CDR1 is SGHTA and CDR2 is FQGTGA. The V end was cut by 0 bases, the J end by 7 bases, with 13 bases between. CDR3 size: 14 residues. This CDR3 reads CASSLTRRVGEQYF. DNA of the CDR3: TGTGCCAGCAGCTTAACGCGTAGGGTCGGTGAGCAGTACTTC. The full variable domain, completed using reference TRBV7-3 and TRBJ2-7, is GAGVSQTPSNKVTEKGKYVELRCDPISGHTALYWYRQSLGQGPEFLIYFQGTGAADDSGLPNDRFFAVRPEGSVSTLKIQRTERGDSAVYLCASSLTRRVGEQYFGPGTRLTVT.

V gene TRBV12-3 or TRBV12-4 combines with J gene TRBJ2-2, with D maybe TRBD2 (6 bases). Deletions cut 4 bases from V and 6 bases from J, with 15 bases between. This CDR3 contains 15 residues. The CDR3 coding sequence is TGTGCCAGCAGTTGGGTTATTACGGGAGCCGGGGAGCTGTTTTTT. Translation gives CASSWVITGAGELFF.

This clonotype was counted only a few times. The chain links TRBV9 to TRBJ2-3; 11 bases are shared with TRBD2. V lost 0 bases, J lost 4 bases, and 4 bases stayed unmatched. The CDR3 covers 16 residues. Germline loops: CDR1 SGDLS, CDR2 YYNGEE. For the CDR3, the DNA is TGTGCCAGCAGCGTAGATAGCGGGGGGGCCCCAGATACGCAGTATTTT. Its protein is CASSVDSGGAPDTQYF.

The chain combines TRBV20-1 with TRBJ2-5, with TRBD2 as a possible D gene (7 bases). Germline assignment: CDR1 DFQATT and CDR2 SNEGSKA (reference sequence). The CDR3 length is 15 residues. CDR3 bases: TGCAGCCCTACTGGGCGCGGGGGCAACCAAGAGACCCAGTACTTC. Encoded protein: CSPTGRGGNQETQYF.

The chain uses TRBV7-9 and TRBJ2-4; 10 nucleotides align to TRBD2. The V gene's germline CDR1 is SEHNR and CDR2 FQNEAQ (reference sequence). The CDR3 spans 14 residues. V shed 4 bases and J 14 bases; nucleotides not matched to a gene: 11. The chain's CDR3 is CASSSGLAVPVEYF. CDR3 DNA sequence: TGTGCCAGCAGCTCCGGACTAGCGGTCCCAGTTGAGTACTTC.

This clonotype has only a few counts. This chain connects TRBV4-3 to TRBJ1-1; possibly TRBD1 for D (5 bases). V lost 2 bases and J 4 bases, leaving 20 bases between the germline ends. The germline gives CDR1 LGHNA, CDR2 YSLEER. CDR3 length: 17 amino acids. CDR3 bases: TGCGCCAGCAGCCAAAGGCCCTCCGGTCCAAGGGGCACTGAAGCTTTCTTT. Its protein product is CASSQRPSGPRGTEAFF.

This clonotype turned up a few times. The chain links TRBV9 to TRBJ1-2, with D possibly being TRBD1 (5 bases). Trimming left V 4 bases short and J 7 bases short, with 14 bases between. Germline CDR1 and CDR2: SGDLS and YYNGEE. The CDR3 covers 13 residues. The CDR3 DNA is TGTGCCAGCAGCCCGGGACTTAGGGTTGGCTACACCTTC. Encoded protein: CASSPGLRVGYTF.

This rearrangement joins TRBV5-1 to TRBJ2-1, with D unresolved. Trimming stripped 10 bases from V and 8 bases from J, with 13 bases between. Germline CDR1 is SGHRS and CDR2 is YFSETQ. This CDR3 region has 11 residues. This chain's CDR3 is CACNSRDEQFF. The CDR3 DNA reads TGCGCCTGCAATTCACGGGATGAGCAGTTCTTC.

The genes are TRBV20-1 and TRBJ1-5; no clear D. V gave up 0 bases and J gave up 10 bases, with 7 bases separating them. Germline loops: CDR1 DFQATT, CDR2 SNEGSKA (reference sequence). CDR3 length: 11 amino acids. Here the CDR3 reads CSARESGPQHF. CDR3 coding DNA: TGCAGTGCTAGAGAGTCGGGTCCCCAGCATTTT.

This clonotype was seen more than once but under ten times. The V and J genes are TRBV7-9 and TRBJ1-1; weak D call: TRBD1 (6 bases). Germline V CDR1 and CDR2: SEHNR, FQNEAQ (reference sequence). The V end lost 7 bases, the J end lost 3 bases, and 18 bases lay between the germline ends. The CDR3 runs 15 residues. The CDR3 is CASTQGQTADTEAFF. The CDR3 DNA follows: TGTGCCAGCACCCAGGGGCAGACTGCGGACACTGAAGCTTTCTTT. Using reference TRBV7-9 and TRBJ1-1 for the parts outside the CDR3, the full variable domain is DTGVSQNPRHKITKRGQNVTFRCDPISEHNRLYWYRQTLGQGPEFLTYFQNEAQLEKSRLLSDRFSAERPKGSFSTLEIQRTEQGDSAMYLCASTQGQTADTEAFFGQGTRLTVV.

This clonotype has more than one count but fewer than ten. The chain employs TRBV29-1 and TRBJ2-7; D uncertain. Trimming shortened V by 2 bases and J by 1 base, and 12 bases separated the two germline ends. The CDR3 runs 14 residues. Germline V lookup: CDR1 SQVTM, CDR2 ANQGSEA. In DNA, the CDR3 is TGCAGCGTTGAATTCGGCAGACAATCCTACGAGCAGTACTTC. It yields the protein CSVEFGRQSYEQYF.